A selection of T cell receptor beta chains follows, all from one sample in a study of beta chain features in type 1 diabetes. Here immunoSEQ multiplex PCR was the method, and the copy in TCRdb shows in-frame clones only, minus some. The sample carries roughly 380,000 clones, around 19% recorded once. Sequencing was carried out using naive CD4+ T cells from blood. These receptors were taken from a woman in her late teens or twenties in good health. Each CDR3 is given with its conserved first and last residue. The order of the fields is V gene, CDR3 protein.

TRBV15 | CATSRDRAGVQPQHF
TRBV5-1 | CASSLGGGRANTEAFF
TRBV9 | CASSVRDTDTQYF
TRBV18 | CASSPLHTGTNTGELFF
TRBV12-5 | CASRLAGGNEQFF
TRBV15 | CATSKNRGNYGYTF
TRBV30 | CAWREGGYEQYF
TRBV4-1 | CASSQTGRDEQFF
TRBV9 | CASSFRTGGLSGELFF
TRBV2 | CASSRRNMNTGELFF
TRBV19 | CASRPIRQSSSYNEQFF
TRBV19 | CASSSLTSGGETQYF
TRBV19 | CASSRFTEAFF
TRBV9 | CASRSEVNTEAFF
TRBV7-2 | CASSLSQGGYTF
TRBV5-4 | CASSPPTSRYEQYF
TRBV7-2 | CASTPRGAGELFF
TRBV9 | CASSYGTYATNEKLFF
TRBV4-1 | CASSRADRGNQPQHF
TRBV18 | CASSPPSSSGADEQFF
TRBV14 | CASSQALGQYGYTF
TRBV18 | CASSLGQGTNTGELFF
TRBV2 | CASSSSGHEQYF
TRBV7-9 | CASSYWTGSSSGANVLTF
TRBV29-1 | CSATQGAGETQYF
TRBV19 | CASAPQGISTDTQYF
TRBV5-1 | CASSVPGGEQFF
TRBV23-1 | CASSHGSDTGELFF
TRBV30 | CAWRTGANTEAFF
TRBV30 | CAWGDRGKYEQYF
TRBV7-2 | CASSFRTGSQETQYF
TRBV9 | CASSEGLSGNTIYF
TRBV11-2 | CASSPRREGLREQYF
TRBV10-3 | CAISTGANEAFF
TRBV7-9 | CASSLGASVTDTQYF
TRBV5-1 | CASSLDGQVANYGYTF
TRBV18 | CASSPGQPDEQYF
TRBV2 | CASTRTIQSNYGYTF
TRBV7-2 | CASSLVGAEYSNQPQHF
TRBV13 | CASSSAQGTGNEKLFF
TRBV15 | CATSRDRIQGYGYTF
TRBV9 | CASSFRLGEQFF
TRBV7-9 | CASTQLAGGQGEQFF
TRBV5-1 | CASSGGPPDGYTF
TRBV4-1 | CASRSKRLGGRDGTDTQYF
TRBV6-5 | CASSYSPGSGQETQYF
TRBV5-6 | CASSLGAAQSPLHF
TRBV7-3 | CASSSSGSDTQYF
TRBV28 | CASSPGQGGYGYTF